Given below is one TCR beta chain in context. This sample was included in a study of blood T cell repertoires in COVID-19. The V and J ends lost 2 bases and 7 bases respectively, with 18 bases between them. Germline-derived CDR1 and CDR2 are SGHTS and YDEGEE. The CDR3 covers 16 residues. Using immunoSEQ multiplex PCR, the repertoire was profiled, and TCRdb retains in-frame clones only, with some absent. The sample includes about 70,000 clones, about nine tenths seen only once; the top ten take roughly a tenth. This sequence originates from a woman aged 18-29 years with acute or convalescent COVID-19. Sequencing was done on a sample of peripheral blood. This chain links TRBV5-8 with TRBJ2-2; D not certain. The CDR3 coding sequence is TGTGCCAGCAGCTTAGCACTGACTTTGCCTAGCGGGGAGCTGTTTTTT. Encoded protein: CASSLALTLPSGELFF.